Each of the 29 T cell receptor beta chains below was sequenced from the same sample in a study of post-analysis software for immune sequencing data. Findings of the study overall: Compared with controls, patients had more of roughly five TRBV segments, including TRBV5-6, TRBV5-1 and TRBV20-1.

Unique-molecular-identifier-tagged TCR beta cDNA libraries were used. TCRdb reprocessed the PCR reads with MiXCR, giving one entry per CDR3 protein. This table has around 440,000 distinct CDR3 sequences, roughly 46% appearing once. Their recognized antigens are unknown. Sequenced sample: blood. All receptors derive from a girl aged 5-17 years with multiple sclerosis.

The chain links TRBV19 to TRBJ2-3, with D unclear. The CDR3 runs 14 residues. The V and J ends lost 1 base and 6 bases respectively, with 11 bases between them. Germline V gene lookup returns CDR1 LNHDA and CDR2 SQIVND (reference sequence). The DNA of the CDR3 is TGTGCCAGTAGTATAGGGACGCCTCCTGATACGCAGTATTTT. Amino acids: CASSIGTPPDTQYF.

This clonotype showed up just a few times. The chain joins TRBV6-1 to TRBJ2-7; 7 positions agree with TRBD1. The junction had 10 bases not matched to a gene; V was cut back by 8 bases and J by 3 bases. The CDR3 sequence is 14 residues long. The germline V gene encodes CDR1 MNHNS and CDR2 SASEGT. For the CDR3, the DNA is TGTGCCAGCTCGAAGGACAGGATGATCTACGAGCAGTACTTC. Protein sequence: CASSKDRMIYEQYF.

CDR3 nucleotides: TGTGCCACCAGTGGACAGAACACTGAAGCTTTCTTT. This gives the protein CATSGQNTEAFF. The chain recombines TRBV24-1 with TRBJ1-1, with D hard to call. Trimming left V 5 bases short and J 1 base short, with 4 bases between. CDR3 length: 12 residues. Germline V CDR1 and CDR2: KGHDR, SFDVKD.

This clonotype was counted a few times. The chain's CDR3 is CSAKLAGGVYNEQFF. CDR3 nucleotides: TGCAGCGCTAAACTAGCGGGAGGGGTATACAATGAGCAGTTCTTC. The chain employs TRBV29-1 and TRBJ2-1; 13 positions agree with TRBD2. Germline V gene sequence: CDR1 SQVTM, CDR2 ANQGSEA. This CDR3 has 15 residues. After removal of 7 bases from V and 4 bases from J, the junction contained 7 bases not matched to a gene.

J is TRBJ2-1 and V is TRBV12-3 or TRBV12-4; no reliable D call. Trimming took off 6 bases at V and 1 base at J, with 10 bases between the two ends. The CDR3 totals 14 residues. CDR3 loop: CASRDPGSYNEQFF. CDR3 nucleotide sequence: TGTGCCAGCAGGGATCCTGGATCCTACAATGAGCAGTTCTTC.

The chain couples TRBV5-1 to TRBJ1-1; D is ambiguous. The CDR3 is made up of 12 amino acids. Germline CDR1 and CDR2: SGHRS and YFSETQ. V was pared by 3 bases and J by 8 bases, with 11 bases between. The CDR3 DNA follows: TGCGCCAGCAGCTACCCCCGAGGGGAAGCTTTCTTT. Its translation is CASSYPRGEAFF.

This clonotype was picked up a small number of times. The chain carries TRBV7-2 and TRBJ1-1; D gene uncertain. Germline V CDR1 and CDR2: SGHTA, FQGNSA. Trimming took off 5 bases at V and 4 bases at J, with 14 bases between the two ends. This CDR3 has 14 amino acids. CDR3 in amino acids: CASSQQSQVTEAFF. The CDR3 nucleotides are TGTGCCAGCAGCCAACAGAGTCAGGTCACTGAAGCTTTCTTT.

The chain is built from TRBV4-3 and TRBJ2-7, with D perhaps assigned TRBD1 or TRBD2 (5 bases each). V shed 0 bases and J shed 6 bases, with 12 bases lying between them. The germline V gene encodes CDR1 LGHNA and CDR2 YSLEER. The CDR3 extends over 14 amino acids. Here the CDR3 DNA reads TGCGCCAGCAGCCAAGATATCGTGGGGACCGAGCAGTACTTC. Protein sequence: CASSQDIVGTEQYF.

This rearrangement joins TRBV20-1 to TRBJ2-1, with D perhaps TRBD1 (5 bases). The length of the CDR3 is 15 residues. V lost 1 base and J lost 2, with 12 bases in between. In germline, CDR1 is DFQATT, CDR2 SNEGSKA (reference sequence). CDR3 nucleotide sequence: TGCAGTGCTAGAGGACAGCGCTTGACCTACAATGAGCAGTTCTTC. Translating it yields CSARGQRLTYNEQFF.

The J gene is TRBJ2-3, the V gene TRBV5-5; TRBD2 aligns across 11 bases. The length of the CDR3 is 17 residues. Germline CDR1 reads SGHKS; CDR2 reads YYEKEE (reference sequence). V dropped 6 bases and J dropped 2; count of bases not matched to a gene: 11. CDR3: CASTKAPSGGNTDTQYF. CDR3 DNA sequence: TGTGCCAGCACGAAGGCCCCTAGCGGGGGGAACACAGATACGCAGTATTTT.

This clonotype was picked up a small number of times. The V gene is TRBV6-1, the J gene TRBJ2-6; 10 bases align to TRBD1. The CDR3 spans 17 residues. Per the germline V gene, CDR1 is MNHNS and CDR2 is SASEGT. The V segment lost 5 bases and the J segment 4 bases; nucleotides outside the gene matches: 8. The CDR3 nucleotides read TGTGCCAGCAGTCCCGGGACAGGGGAATCCGGGGCCAACGTCCTGACTTTC. This sequence encodes CASSPGTGESGANVLTF.

The chain employs TRBV6-1 and TRBJ1-2, with TRBD1 matching 8 bases. Per germline, CDR1 MNHNS and CDR2 SASEGT. The CDR3 totals 12 residues. Trimming at V came to 6 bases and at J to 8 bases, leaving 5 bases not matched to a gene. The CDR3 here is CASRDRVVGYTF. The CDR3 DNA follows: TGTGCCAGCAGGGACAGGGTAGTCGGCTACACCTTC.

This sequence joins TRBV24-1 and TRBJ2-3; no clear D. The CDR3 totals 15 residues. V gave up 3 bases and J gave up 1 base, with 10 bases separating them. Germline assignment: CDR1 KGHDR and CDR2 SFDVKD. DNA for the CDR3: TGTGCCACCAGTGATCTAACAAAGGGCACAGATACGCAGTATTTT. Translation gives CATSDLTKGTDTQYF.

The V call is TRBV28, the J call TRBJ2-4; D unclear. The J call may be wrong; the DNA end is better matched by TRBJ2-5. Germline loops: CDR1 MDHEN, CDR2 SYDVKM. This CDR3 has 14 amino acids. CDR3 in DNA: TGTGCCAGCAGAGGGAAGGGTGGGGAAGAGACCCAGTACTTC. This translates into CASRGKGGEETQYF.

This chain uses TRBV5-4 with TRBJ2-4, with 8 bases lining up with TRBD1. With V trimmed by 4 bases and J by 13 bases, 13 bases remained unmatched. Germline CDR1 is SGHNT and CDR2 is YYREEE (reference sequence). The CDR3 length is 14 residues. The DNA for the CDR3 is TGTGCCAGCAGCGACAGGGGCCCCTCGTTAGAGCAGTACTTC. The encoded protein is CASSDRGPSLEQYF. The full variable domain, with the rest looked up from reference TRBV5-4 and TRBJ2-4, is ETGVTQSPTHLIKTRGQQVTLRCSSQSGHNTVSWYQQALGQGPQFIFQYYREEENGRGNFPPRFSGLQFPNYSSELNVNALELDDSALYLCASSDRGPSLEQYFGAGTRLSVL.

In its sample, this clonotype was seen a few times. V is TRBV5-1 and J is TRBJ2-1; TRBD1 aligns across 11 bases. V dropped 3 bases and J dropped 4; count of bases not matched to a gene: 3. The CDR3 has 15 residues. Germline V gives CDR1 SGHRS, CDR2 YFSETQ. The CDR3 bases are TGCGCCAGCAGCTCGGACAGGGGGCCTTACAATGAGCAGTTCTTC. Residues: CASSSDRGPYNEQFF.

The chain uses TRBV24-1 and TRBJ2-1; TRBD2 agrees at 15 bases. The CDR3 has 17 amino acids. Trimming at V came to 4 bases and at J to 7 bases, leaving 7 bases not matched to a gene. Germline loops: CDR1 KGHDR, CDR2 SFDVKD. CDR3 sequence (DNA): TGTGCCACCAGTGAGCCCCACGGGACTAGCGGGAGGAATGAGCAGTTCTTC. Residues: CATSEPHGTSGRNEQFF.

This clonotype came up once. The chain is built from TRBV5-5 and TRBJ2-1; 13 nucleotides agree with TRBD2. The CDR3 is 17 amino acids. V was pared by 5 bases and J by 5 bases, with 10 bases of the junction left unmatched. CDR1 is SGHKS, CDR2 YYEKEE, per germline (reference sequence). The CDR3 is CASRGTDGTSGDNEQFF. The CDR3 DNA reads TGTGCCAGCAGGGGGACAGACGGGACTAGCGGGGACAATGAGCAGTTCTTC. The complete variable domain, with remaining parts taken from reference TRBV5-5 and TRBJ2-1, reads DAGVTQSPTHLIKTRGQQVTLRCSPISGHKSVSWYQQVLGQGPQFIFQYYEKEERGRGNFPDRFSARQFPNYSSELNVNALLLGDSALYLCASRGTDGTSGDNEQFFGPGTRLTVL.

The chain is built from TRBV28 and TRBJ2-1, with 7 bases identical to TRBD2. Germline CDR1 and CDR2: MDHEN and SYDVKM. J was trimmed by 11 bases and V by 5 bases; bases with no gene match: 6. The CDR3 covers 12 residues. The CDR3 nucleotides read TGTGCCAGCAGTCTGGCTAGCGGAAAGCAGTTCTTC. Translation gives CASSLASGKQFF.

This clonotype was found a few times. The chain carries TRBV4-1 and TRBJ2-5; TRBD1 might be the D (5 bases). The germline V gene has CDR1 MGHRA and CDR2 YSYEKL. The V and J ends lost 3 bases and 2 bases respectively, with 7 bases between them. The CDR3 has 13 amino acids. The CDR3 coding sequence is TGCGCCAGCAGCCACAGGGAACAAGAGACCCAGTACTTC. Translating gives CASSHREQETQYF.

This clonotype turned up a few times. CDR3 in DNA: TGTGCCAGCAGTTCACCCTCGGGACAGGGGAGTAGTGGCTACACCTTC. As protein: CASSSPSGQGSSGYTF. This chain links TRBV28 with TRBJ1-2; TRBD1 matches 10 bases. The CDR3 extends over 16 amino acids. V lost 4 bases and J lost 7; bases outside the gene matches: 12. Germline loops: CDR1 MDHEN, CDR2 SYDVKM.

The genes are TRBV28 and TRBJ1-4; no reliable D call. V lost 5 bases and J 5 bases, leaving 12 bases between the germline ends. CDR1 MDHEN and CDR2 SYDVKM come from the germline V gene. The CDR3 spans 14 residues. DNA of the CDR3: TGTGCCAGCAGTCCTCCAGCAGGAAATGAAAAACTGTTTTTT. Amino acids: CASSPPAGNEKLFF.

V is TRBV5-1 and J is TRBJ2-3, with no clear D. Trimming took off 1 base at V and 0 bases at J, with 15 bases between the two ends. Germline CDR1 reads SGHRS; CDR2 reads YFSETQ. This CDR3 is built from 17 residues. The CDR3 sequence is CASSLSTRMTSTDTQYF. As DNA, the CDR3 is TGCGCCAGCAGCTTGAGCACGCGTATGACTAGCACAGATACGCAGTATTTT.

This clonotype has only one observation. The chain is built from TRBV28 and TRBJ2-7; maybe TRBD1 (6 bases). Germline CDR1 is MDHEN and CDR2 is SYDVKM. This CDR3 has 14 amino acids. The ends were cut back, 6 bases at V and 2 bases at J, with 14 bases in the middle. CDR3 sequence (DNA): TGTGCCAGCAGCCATACAGGGTCCGCCTACGAGCAGTACTTC. Translating gives CASSHTGSAYEQYF.

This clonotype was found many times. V gene TRBV10-3 combines with J gene TRBJ2-3; D is perhaps TRBD1 (6 bases). V lost 4 bases to trimming and J lost 2 bases, with 10 bases between them. Germline assignment: CDR1 ENHRY and CDR2 SYGVKD. The CDR3 length is 14 residues. The CDR3 DNA follows: TGTGCCATCAGTGCAGGGGAGATCACAGATACGCAGTATTTT. Its translation is CAISAGEITDTQYF.

Only a few counts were recorded for this clonotype. The V gene is TRBV5-8, the J gene TRBJ2-3, with TRBD2 matching over 9 bases. Germline V gene sequence: CDR1 SGHTS, CDR2 YDEGEE. The CDR3 loop spans 16 amino acids. V trimming: 5 bases; J trimming: 8 bases; junction bases outside the gene matches: 15. The CDR3 region is CASSLRLAEVPGTQYF. CDR3 coding DNA: TGTGCCAGCAGTCTTCGACTAGCGGAAGTACCGGGTACGCAGTATTTT.

J is TRBJ1-5 and V is TRBV9; 8 bases map to TRBD1. The CDR3 extends over 15 amino acids. The ends lost 3 bases at V and 6 bases at J; junction bases unmatched: 8. CDR1 is SGDLS, CDR2 YYNGEE, per germline. The CDR3 protein is CASSGTGSVIQPQHF. The DNA for the CDR3 is TGTGCCAGCAGCGGGACAGGGTCTGTAATTCAGCCCCAGCATTTT.

The chain recombines TRBV20-1 with TRBJ2-7; 15 bases are a match to TRBD2. The germline V gene has CDR1 DFQATT and CDR2 SNEGSKA (reference sequence). With V trimmed by 3 bases and J by 2 bases, 5 bases remained unmatched. This CDR3 is 16 amino acids long. The CDR3 spells CSASAGLAGGPYEQYF. The CDR3 nucleotides are TGCAGTGCTAGCGCTGGACTAGCGGGAGGGCCCTACGAGCAGTACTTC.

The chain has TRBV19 and TRBJ2-7; 9 positions agree with TRBD2. The CDR3 contains 15 residues. The germline V gene encodes CDR1 LNHDA and CDR2 SQIVND (reference sequence). Unmatched junction bases numbered 7, after V lost 3 bases and J lost 4 bases. CDR3 coding DNA: TGTGCCAGTAGTATTTACAGCGGGAGGCTATACGAGCAGTACTTC. Its translation: CASSIYSGRLYEQYF. Filled out from reference TRBV19 and TRBJ2-7, the complete variable domain reads DGGITQSPKYLFRKEGQNVTLSCEQNLNHDAMYWYRQDPGQGLRLIYYSQIVNDFQKGDIAEGYSVSREKKESFPLTVTSAQKNPTAFYLCASSIYSGRLYEQYFGPGTRLTVT.